The TCR beta chain under discussion was sequenced for a study of blood T cell repertoires in COVID-19. In the study overall: Both acute and convalescent COVID-19 samples were obtained from the United States, Italy and Spain.

The CDR3 loop spans 13 amino acids. Per the germline V gene, CDR1 is SGHDT and CDR2 is YYEEEE. V was shortened by 4 bases and J by 4 bases, with 11 bases between the two germline ends. Only one count was recorded for this clone. Libraries were prepared by immunoSEQ multiplex PCR; TCRdb keeps only in-frame clonotypes and omits some of them. Found here are approximately 180,000 clones, over 60% of them singletons; the top ten hold 26%. Sequencing input: peripheral blood. The chain combines TRBV5-6 with TRBJ2-5; the D gene is possibly TRBD2 (6 bases). This TCR came from a woman in her 70s with acute or convalescent COVID-19. The CDR3 nucleotides read TGTGCCAGCAGCACCGGGACTTCAGAGACCCAGTACTTC. Translation gives CASSTGTSETQYF. The entire variable domain, with the rest obtained from reference TRBV5-6 and TRBJ2-5, is as follows: DAGVTQSPTHLIKTRGQQVTLRCSPKSGHDTVSWYQQALGQGPQFIFQYYEEEERQRGNFPDRFSGHQFPNYSSELNVNALLLGDSALYLCASSTGTSETQYFGPGTRLLVL.